This T cell receptor beta chain emerged from a study of tumor-infiltrating lymphocytes in primary liver carcinoma. Whole-study context: Staging placed the tumors at T1-T3 N0M0, and they measured 4.2 to 10 cm across. General observations from the study: Significantly greater top-250-clone fractions characterized tumors relative to blood (p = 0.039).

There are 15 residues in the CDR3. Germline V gene data show CDR1 as SGHVS and CDR2 as FQNEAQ. In regard to this clonotype: As yet, its antigen is unknown. The germline gene is not matched at one end of the junction; a read error may be the cause.

A primer matching the constant region was used to make TCR beta cDNA from 500 to 600 ng of total RNA. ARM-PCR was slightly modified, and three nested multiplex PCR rounds with it gave rise to the TCR beta libraries. The first two PCR rounds used TRBV1-TRBV30 forward primers with a C-beta reverse primer, around 10 cycles each. TCRdb re-called the multiplex PCR reads with MiXCR, one entry per CDR3 protein. The table lists 310,000 or so distinct CDR3 sequences, less than 65% of them singletons. In addition to blood RNA drawn from unsorted whole blood, germline DNA was extracted. This sequence was found in a man aged 35 to 55 with primary liver carcinoma and hepatitis B virus infection. Sequencing used peripheral blood. The V and J genes are TRBV7-8 and TRBJ2-1; TRBD2 matches at 7 bases. The CDR3 region has the DNA TGTACCAGCAGCCTACAGCGGGACTCCTACAATGAGCAGTTCTTC. Its protein product is CTSSLQRDSYNEQFF.